Many counts were recorded for the clone carrying this T cell receptor (beta chain). CDR3 and TCR beta VDJ profiling relied on a genomic DNA template. TCRdb redid the calling of the reads with MiXCR, one entry per CDR3 protein. The table records about 120,000 distinct CDR3 sequences, about 43% of them present only once. V lost 8 bases and J lost 1, with 11 bases in between. The CDR3 runs to 14 residues. Germline V gene sequence: CDR1 LNHDA, CDR2 SQIVND (reference sequence). The record originates from a study of CD8+CD57+ T cells in acquired aplastic anemia. The overall study: DNA recovered from sorted CD4+ and CD8+ cells had a mean of around 3.2 ug.

Patients sequenced had flow cytometry evidence of CD8+CD57+ cell expansion. Sequencing used sorted CD4+, CD8+, or CD8+CD57+ T cells (not recorded which) from PBMCs. The TCR sequence derives from a human donor with aplastic anemia. This chain joins TRBV19 and TRBJ2-2; D might be TRBD2 (6 bases). The CDR3 DNA is TGTGCCAGTCGCGGGGCAGGGAACACCGGGGAGCTGTTTTTT. It specifies CASRGAGNTGELFF.